This T cell receptor beta chain was recorded in a study of CD8+CD57+ T cells in acquired aplastic anemia. Patients chosen for sequencing had shown CD8+CD57+ cell expansion by flow cytometry. Germline V gene data show CDR1 as SGDLS and CDR2 as YYNGEE. This CDR3 is 18 amino acids long. V lost 0 bases to trimming and J lost 0 bases, with 16 bases between them. Both TCR beta VDJ combination and CDR3 sequence profiling were carried out. Genomic DNA was the template for this profiling. MiXCR, applied by TCRdb to the reads, yields one record per CDR3 protein. This table holds under 500,000 distinct CDR3 sequences, approximately 32% found once.

This chain uses TRBV9 with TRBJ2-1, with D possibly being TRBD2 (5 bases). The material sequenced was sorted CD4+, CD8+, or CD8+CD57+ T cells (not recorded which) from PBMCs. The sequence was obtained from a human donor with aplastic anemia. In DNA, the CDR3 is TGTGCCAGCAGCGTAGCCCTTAGCGAGAGATTCTCCTACAATGAGCAGTTCTTC. This translates into CASSVALSERFSYNEQFF. The full variable domain, in which reference TRBV9 and TRBJ2-1 provide the parts outside the CDR3, is DSGVTQTPKHLITATGQRVTLRCSPRSGDLSVYWYQQSLDQGLQFLIQYYNGEERAKGNILERFSAQQFPDLHSELNLSSLELGDSALYFCASSVALSERFSYNEQFFGPGTRLTVL.